The 24 T cell receptor beta chains below all came from one sample that was sequenced in a study of tumor and adjacent non-tumor tissue in lung cancer. No cell sorting was done before RNA was extracted from the tissue. A modified ARM-PCR protocol with three rounds of nested PCR amplified TCRbeta. TCRdb re-called the multiplex PCR reads through MiXCR, storing one row per CDR3 protein. The data contain under 250,000 distinct CDR3 sequences, over 55% of them singletons. Material for sequencing was lung tumor tissue. The origin of the receptors is a man aged 55 to 70 with non-small cell lung cancer.

The V gene is TRBV7-9, the J gene TRBJ1-1; possibly TRBD1 for D (5 bases). Germline V CDR1 and CDR2: SEHNR, FQNEAQ (reference sequence). The CDR3 runs 14 residues. The V end lost 5 bases, the J end lost 4 bases, and 14 bases lay between the germline ends. This chain's CDR3 is CASSPTAGSTEAFF. CDR3 DNA: TGTGCCAGCAGCCCGACAGCGGGAAGCACTGAAGCTTTCTTT.

The rearrangement joins TRBV20-1 to TRBJ2-3; D possibly corresponds to TRBD2 (5 bases). The CDR3 has 15 amino acids. Germline V gene lookup returns CDR1 DFQATT and CDR2 SNEGSKA (reference sequence). DNA of the CDR3: TGCACCTCTAATAGGCGGGTATTGGGCACAGATACGCAGTATTTT. Its translation is CTSNRRVLGTDTQYF.

Comment on this clonotype: At one end the junction does not follow the germline gene, possibly because of a read error. V usage is TRBV10-1 and J usage is TRBJ2-1; perhaps TRBD2 as D (6 bases). Germline V gives CDR1 WNHNN, CDR2 SYGVQD (reference sequence). The CDR3 consists of 14 residues. Here the CDR3 DNA reads TGCGCCAGCAGTGAGTCCGGGGGAGTGACTGAGAAGTTCTTC. Translating gives CASSESGGVTEKFF.

This chain joins TRBV4-1 and TRBJ2-3; D may be TRBD2 (5 bases). V was pared by 5 bases and J by 11 bases, with 17 bases between. There are 13 residues in the CDR3. CDR1 MGHRA and CDR2 YSYEKL come from the germline V gene. CDR3 DNA: TGCGCCAGCAGCGCGGAGTCCCGCCGGGGGCAGTATTTT. Translation: CASSAESRRGQYF.

As to this clonotype: This may arise from a read error, as a much more abundant clone is one base away. This CDR3 reads CSAPDGHEAFF. DNA for the CDR3: TGCAGTGCGCCGGACGGGCATGAAGCTTTCTTT. V usage is TRBV20-1 and J usage is TRBJ1-1; D uncertain. Germline V gene data show CDR1 as DFQATT and CDR2 as SNEGSKA (reference sequence). This CDR3 is built from 11 residues. Trimming shortened V by 6 bases and J by 7 bases, and 12 bases separated the two germline ends.

Turning to this clonotype: A junction boundary mismatches the germline segment, possibly from a read error. The genes are TRBV4-3 and TRBJ1-1, with a possible D match to TRBD1 (6 bases). This CDR3 region has 20 residues. In germline, CDR1 is LGHNA, CDR2 YSLEER. In nucleotides, the CDR3 is TGCGCCAACAGCCGTATCCTGATCTGGGGGCAAGGGAAGGGTAACACTGAAGCTTTCTTT. Translated: CANSRILIWGQGKGNTEAFF.

A remark on this clonotype: One end of the junction fails to match germline, which may point to a read error. V gene TRBV11-2 combines with J gene TRBJ2-7, with unresolved D. CDR3 length equals 14 residues. Germline V gene data show CDR1 as SGHAT and CDR2 as FQNNGV. The CDR3 sequence is CASSLRQSSYEHYF. CDR3 coding DNA: TGTGCCAGCAGCTTACGTCAGTCCTCCTACGAGCACTACTTC.

This clonotype was counted ten times or more. This sequence joins TRBV11-2 and TRBJ1-6, with 8 bases fitting TRBD1. With 5 bases clipped from V and 3 bases from J, the junction kept 3 bases outside the gene matches. CDR1 and CDR2 (germline): SGHAT, FQNNGV. CDR3 length: 15 amino acids. The CDR3, as DNA: TGTGCCAGCAGCCCAGGGGGCTACTATAATTCACCCCTCCACTTT. Translated: CASSPGGYYNSPLHF. The full variable domain, with the rest looked up from reference TRBV11-2 and TRBJ1-6, is EAGVAQSPRYKIIEKRQSVAFWCNPISGHATLYWYQQILGQGPKLLIQFQNNGVVDDSQLPKDRFSAERLKGVDSTLKIQPAKLEDSAVYLCASSPGGYYNSPLHFGNGTRLTVT.

Concerning this clonotype: Without the conserved terminal phenylalanine or tryptophan, this CDR3 likely stems from a read error. The J gene is TRBJ1-2, the V gene TRBV6-2 or TRBV6-3, with D unresolved. Germline CDR1 MNHEY, CDR2 SVGEGT. The CDR3 totals 15 residues. Trimming removed 4 bases from V and 6 bases from J, with 18 bases in between. In DNA form, the CDR3 reads TGTGCCAGCAGTTCCGCGGACGGACCAAGGCATGGCTACACCCTC. Residues: CASSSADGPRHGYTL.

This clonotype has at least ten counts. V is TRBV28 and J is TRBJ1-2, with D unresolved. The length of the CDR3 is 12 residues. Trimming shortened V by 3 bases and J by 8 bases, and 10 bases separated the two germline ends. Germline CDR1 reads MDHEN; CDR2 reads SYDVKM. The CDR3 DNA follows: TGTGCCAGCAGTTTGTCAGGTCCGGGCTACACCTTC. Translated: CASSLSGPGYTF.

This clonotype came up a few times. J is TRBJ2-7 and V is TRBV20-1, with D perhaps TRBD1 (6 bases). CDR1 DFQATT and CDR2 SNEGSKA come from the germline V gene (reference sequence). The CDR3 runs 14 residues. This chain's CDR3 is CSARVGTKSYEQYV. The CDR3, as DNA: TGCAGTGCTAGAGTTGGGACAAAATCCTACGAACAGTACGTC.

Points on this clonotype: An end of the junction does not agree with germline; a read error may underlie this. The gene calls are TRBV11-3 and TRBJ1-4; D not certain. Germline CDR1 is SGHNT and CDR2 is YENEEA. The CDR3 contains 13 residues. The DNA for the CDR3 is TGTGTCAGCAGCTCGACCGATAATGAAAAACCGTTTTTT. Translation: CVSSSTDNEKPFF.

Remarks on this clonotype: A clone one base away is much larger, so this may be a read error. The CDR3 DNA reads TGTGTCAGCATTAACGCTCAGGGGGCAGGAGGCTACACCTTC. Its protein product is CVSINAQGAGGYTF. The rearrangement links TRBV6-5 to TRBJ1-2, with 8 bases identical to TRBD1. The germline CDR1 and CDR2 sequences are MNHEY and SVGAGI. The CDR3 runs 14 residues.

This clonotype was counted ten times or more. The V call is TRBV29-1, the J call TRBJ2-1; D may be TRBD1 (5 bases). This CDR3 is 12 amino acids long. Deletions cut 5 bases from V and 4 bases from J, with 9 bases between. Germline CDR1 is SQVTM and CDR2 is ANQGSEA. As DNA, the CDR3 is TGCAGCGTTTCAGACAGATACAATGAGCAGTTCTTC. The encoded protein is CSVSDRYNEQFF.

The J gene is TRBJ2-6, the V gene TRBV4-1; D is possibly TRBD1 (5 bases). Germline loops: CDR1 MGHRA, CDR2 YSYEKL. Trimming stripped 4 bases from V and 4 bases from J, with 14 bases between. The CDR3 is 16 residues long. CDR3 sequence reads: CASSLQWGSGANVLTF. The CDR3 DNA follows: TGCGCCAGCAGCCTTCAATGGGGCTCCGGGGCCAACGTCCTGACTTTC.

This clonotype was picked up one time. A single base separates this from a much larger clone, so it may be a read error. This sequence joins TRBV29-1 and TRBJ2-2, with D perhaps TRBD2 (5 bases). The germline V gene encodes CDR1 SQVTM and CDR2 ANQGSEA. The CDR3 runs 13 residues. Here the CDR3 reads CSARGYDTWELFF. CDR3 in DNA: TGCAGCGCCCGGGGATACGACACCTGGGAGCTGTTTTTT.

As regards this clonotype: The junction and the germline gene differ at one end; a read error may be behind it. The chain employs TRBV11-2 and TRBJ2-6; tentatively, D is TRBD1 or TRBD2 (5 bases each). This CDR3 comprises 14 residues. CDR1 SGHAT and CDR2 FQNNGV come from the germline V gene. The DNA for the CDR3 is TGTACCAGCGGTCCTATCCCTGGGGCCAACGTCCTGACATTC. Protein sequence: CTSGPIPGANVLTF.

This clonotype appeared a single time. V usage is TRBV6-5 and J usage is TRBJ1-2, with D possibly being TRBD1 (5 bases). The germline V gene encodes CDR1 MNHEY and CDR2 SVGAGI. The length of the CDR3 is 15 residues. The germline V and J ends were trimmed by 2 bases and 4 bases, with 14 bases remaining between them. The CDR3: CASSYAGGNAYGYTF. CDR3 in DNA: TGTGCCAGCAGTTACGCGGGGGGAAACGCCTATGGCTACACCTTC.

The chain is built from TRBV20-1 and TRBJ1-1; unclear D gene. CDR1 is DFQATT and CDR2 is SNEGSKA in the germline V gene (reference sequence). The V gene lost 5 bases and the J gene lost 4 bases, with 14 bases spanning the gap. The length of the CDR3 is 13 residues. The CDR3 bases are TGCAGTGCTTCAGATGACCCCTGCACTGAAGCTTTCTTT. Its protein is CSASDDPCTEAFF.

This clonotype was detected only a few times. This could be a read error, since a much larger clone is one nucleotide away. The V and J genes are TRBV7-8 and TRBJ2-2; D might be TRBD1 or TRBD2, each matching 6 bases. CDR3 length: 15 amino acids. The germline gives CDR1 SGHVS, CDR2 FQNEAQ. This chain's CDR3 is CASSLGGANTGELSF. CDR3 in DNA: TGTGCCAGCAGCTTAGGGGGGGCCAACACCGGGGAGCTGTCTTTT.

A remark on this clonotype: The conserved final phenylalanine or tryptophan is absent from the CDR3, which likely points to a read error. J is TRBJ2-1 and V is TRBV6-5; D is possibly TRBD1 or TRBD2 (6 bases each). The germline V gene encodes CDR1 MNHEY and CDR2 SVGAGI. The CDR3 is 17 amino acids. CDR3 DNA: TGTGCCAGCAGTTACTCGTACTCGGGGGCCTCCTTCAATGAGCAGTTCCTC. Protein product: CASSYSYSGASFNEQFL.

This clonotype is a singleton in its sample. A much larger clone differs by one base, so this may be a read error. The rearrangement links TRBV12-3 or TRBV12-4 to TRBJ2-7; D is uncertain. The CDR3 is made up of 14 amino acids. With 6 bases removed from V and 2 bases from J, the gap between germline ends came to 14 bases. This CDR3 reads CASSRHLKAYEQYF. As DNA, the CDR3 is TGTGCCAGCAGCCGTCATTTGAAGGCCTACGAGCAGTACTTC.

This chain connects TRBV4-2 to TRBJ2-2; 7 bases fit TRBD1. Germline CDR1 is LGHNA and CDR2 is YNFKEQ. CDR3 length: 15 residues. CDR3 in amino acids: CSSSRRIDRAGELFF. CDR3 bases: TGTAGCAGCAGCCGCCGAATCGACAGGGCCGGGGAGCTGTTTTTT.

A word on this clonotype: Since no conserved phenylalanine or tryptophan closes the CDR3, a read error is the likely cause. The chain recombines TRBV11-1 with TRBJ2-1; tentative D call: TRBD2 (5 bases). Germline CDR1 SGHAT, CDR2 FQDESV (reference sequence). The CDR3 runs to 15 residues. CDR3 loop: CASSTDYNSYSEQFS. CDR3 nucleotide sequence: TGTGCCAGCAGCACCGACTACAACTCCTACAGTGAGCAGTTCTCC.